The text below deals with one T cell receptor (beta chain). Its antigen is unidentified. The data belong to a study of T cell repertoires in cytomegalovirus infection. Study-level information: Indicated by public TCR beta signatures were CMV infection and matching HLA type.

Study results and caveats: Summed public TCR beta family frequency identified CMV carriers bearing the relevant HLA. Dominating the ex vivo response were TCR beta clonotypes that were CMV-specific and HLA-C-restricted.

One entry per CDR3 protein results from TCRdb running MiXCR on the reads. This table has about 440,000 distinct CDR3 sequences, approximately 31% appearing once. This TCR came from a human donor in good health (CMV status not recorded). Some clones in this sample may be carry-over from other donors' samples. Sequencing was done on a sample of PBMCs.

The CDR3 sequence is CASLLVRPSGGPRSGEQFF. CDR3 bases: TGTGCCAGTCTTCTTGTTCGGCCTAGCGGGGGCCCGCGTTCCGGTGAGCAGTTCTTC. V usage is TRBV6-5 and J usage is TRBJ2-1; 10 bases fit TRBD2. From germline, CDR1 is MNHEY and CDR2 SVGAGI. The CDR3 is made up of 19 amino acids. V was pared by 9 bases and J by 9 bases, with 26 bases of the junction left unmatched.